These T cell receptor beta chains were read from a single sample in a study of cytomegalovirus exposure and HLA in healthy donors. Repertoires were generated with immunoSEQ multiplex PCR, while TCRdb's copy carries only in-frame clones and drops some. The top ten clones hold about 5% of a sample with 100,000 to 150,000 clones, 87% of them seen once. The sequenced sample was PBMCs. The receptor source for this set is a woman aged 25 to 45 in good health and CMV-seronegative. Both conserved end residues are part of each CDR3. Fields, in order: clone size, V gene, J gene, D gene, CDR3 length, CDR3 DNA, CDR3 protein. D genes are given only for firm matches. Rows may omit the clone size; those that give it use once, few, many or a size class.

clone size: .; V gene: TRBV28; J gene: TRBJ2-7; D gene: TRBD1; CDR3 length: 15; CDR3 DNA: TGTGCCAGCAGTCCTAGGGACAGGGTCTCCTACGAGCAGTACTTC; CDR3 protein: CASSPRDRVSYEQYF
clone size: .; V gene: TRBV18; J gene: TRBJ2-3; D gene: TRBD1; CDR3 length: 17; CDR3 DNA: TGTGCCAGCTCACCCTCTTACACCGGGACAGGGTCAGATACGCAGTATTTT; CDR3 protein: CASSPSYTGTGSDTQYF
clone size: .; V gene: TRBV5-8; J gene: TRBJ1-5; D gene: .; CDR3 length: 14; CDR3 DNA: TGTGCCAGCAGCTTGGGGCAGATCAATCAGCCCCAGCATTTT; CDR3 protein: CASSLGQINQPQHF
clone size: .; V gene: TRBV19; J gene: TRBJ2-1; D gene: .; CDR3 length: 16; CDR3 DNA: TGTGCCAGTAGCTACGGCGCGTCAGGGTCAAGGGATGAGCAGTTCTTC; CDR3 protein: CASSYGASGSRDEQFF
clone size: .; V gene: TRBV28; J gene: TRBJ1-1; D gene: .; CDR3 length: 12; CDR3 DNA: TGTGCCAGCAGTTTATCAGGACAGTCTGCTTTCTTT; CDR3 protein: CASSLSGQSAFF
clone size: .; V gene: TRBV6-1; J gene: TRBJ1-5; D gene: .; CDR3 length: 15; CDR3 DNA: TGTGCCAGCAGTGAATACGGCCGGGGCAATCAGCCCCAGCATTTT; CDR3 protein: CASSEYGRGNQPQHF
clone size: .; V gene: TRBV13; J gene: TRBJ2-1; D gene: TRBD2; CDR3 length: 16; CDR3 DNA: TGTGCCAGCAGCTTAGACACCGGGGGGGGTTACAATGAGCAGTTCTTC; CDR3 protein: CASSLDTGGGYNEQFF
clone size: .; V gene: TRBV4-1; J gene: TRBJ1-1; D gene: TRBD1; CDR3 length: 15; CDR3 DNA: TGCGCCAGCAGAGGATTGGGACAGATTTACACTGAAGCTTTCTTT; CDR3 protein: CASRGLGQIYTEAFF
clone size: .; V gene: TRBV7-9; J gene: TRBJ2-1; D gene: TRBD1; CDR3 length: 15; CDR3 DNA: TGTGCCAGCAGCTTAGTGGGACAGGGACTGAATGAGCAGTTCTTC; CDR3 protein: CASSLVGQGLNEQFF
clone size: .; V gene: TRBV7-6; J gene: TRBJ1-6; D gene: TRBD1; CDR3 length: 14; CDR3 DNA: TGTGCCAGCAGCTTAGGGACAGGGGTCTCACCCCTCCACTTT; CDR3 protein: CASSLGTGVSPLHF
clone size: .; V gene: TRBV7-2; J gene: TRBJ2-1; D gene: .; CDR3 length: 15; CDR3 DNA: TGTGCCAGCAGCTTAGTAGACAGTTCCTACAATGAGCAGTTCTTC; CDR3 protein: CASSLVDSSYNEQFF
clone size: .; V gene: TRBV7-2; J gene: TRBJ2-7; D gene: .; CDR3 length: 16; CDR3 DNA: TGTGCCAGCAGCTTAGTGGCCCCTAGCTCCGTCTACGAGCAGTACTTC; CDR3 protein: CASSLVAPSSVYEQYF
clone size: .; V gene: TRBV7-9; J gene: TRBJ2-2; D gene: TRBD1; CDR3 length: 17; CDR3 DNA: TGTGCCAGCAGCTCGTGGACAGGGGGCACGAACACCGGGGAGCTGTTTTTT; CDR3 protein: CASSSWTGGTNTGELFF
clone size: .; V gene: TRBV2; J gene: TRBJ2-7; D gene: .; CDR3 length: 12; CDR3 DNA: TGTGCCAGCCTGAGTACGGAGCCCCTGCGGTACTTC; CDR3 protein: CASLSTEPLRYF
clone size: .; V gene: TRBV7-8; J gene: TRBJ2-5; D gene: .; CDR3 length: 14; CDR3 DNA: TGTGCCAGCAGCGCCCGTGCGCCGAGCGAGACCCAGTACTTC; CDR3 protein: CASSARAPSETQYF
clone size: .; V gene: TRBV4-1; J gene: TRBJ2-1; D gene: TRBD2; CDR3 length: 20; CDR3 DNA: TGCGCCAGCAGCCACCGGTTCCCGACTAGCGGGGTGAGCTCCTACAATGAGCAGTTCTTC; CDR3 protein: CASSHRFPTSGVSSYNEQFF
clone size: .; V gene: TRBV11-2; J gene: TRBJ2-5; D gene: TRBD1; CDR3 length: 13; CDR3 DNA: TGTGCCAGCAGCCAACAGGGGAACTTGGCCCAGTACTTC; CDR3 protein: CASSQQGNLAQYF
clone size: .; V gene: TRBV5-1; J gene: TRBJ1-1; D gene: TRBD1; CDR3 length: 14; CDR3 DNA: TGCGCCAGCAGCACGGGACAGGGGAACACTGAAGCTTTCTTT; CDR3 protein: CASSTGQGNTEAFF
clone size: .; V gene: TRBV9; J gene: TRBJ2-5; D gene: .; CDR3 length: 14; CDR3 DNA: TGTGCCAGCAGCCTCGGACAGAAAGAGAGGGCCCAGTACTTC; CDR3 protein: CASSLGQKERAQYF
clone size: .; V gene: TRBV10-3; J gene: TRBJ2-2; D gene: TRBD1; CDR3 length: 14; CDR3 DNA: TGTGCCATCAGTCGGCAGGGGGACACCGGGGAGCTGTTTTTT; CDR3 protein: CAISRQGDTGELFF
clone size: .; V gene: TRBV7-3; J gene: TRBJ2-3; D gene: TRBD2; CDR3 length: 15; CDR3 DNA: TGTGCCAGCAGTACGGGACTAACGTCCACAGATACGCAGTATTTT; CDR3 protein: CASSTGLTSTDTQYF
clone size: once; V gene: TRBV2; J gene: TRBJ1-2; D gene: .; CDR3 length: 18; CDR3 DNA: TGTGCCAGCAGTGAACTTGGACTGCCTACCCAGGGGCTTTATGGCTACACCTTC; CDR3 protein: CASSELGLPTQGLYGYTF
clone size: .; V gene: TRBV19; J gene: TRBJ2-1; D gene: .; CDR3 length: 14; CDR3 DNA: TGTGCCAGTAGTATAGAGGACAACTACAATGAGCAGTTCTTC; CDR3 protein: CASSIEDNYNEQFF
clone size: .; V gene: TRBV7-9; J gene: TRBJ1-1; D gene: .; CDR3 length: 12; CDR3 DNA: TGTTCCAGCAGCCAAACCGGGACTGAAGCTTTCTTT; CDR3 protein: CSSSQTGTEAFF
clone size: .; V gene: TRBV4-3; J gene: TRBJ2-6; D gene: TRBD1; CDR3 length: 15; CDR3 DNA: TGCGCCAGCAGCCAGGTGGGACAGGGGGCGCTAGACCTGACTTTC; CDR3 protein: CASSQVGQGALDLTF
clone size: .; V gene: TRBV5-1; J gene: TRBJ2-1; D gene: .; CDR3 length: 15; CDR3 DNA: TGCGCCAGCAGCTTCGGGCAGGGGTTCTACAATGAGCAGTTCTTC; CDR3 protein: CASSFGQGFYNEQFF
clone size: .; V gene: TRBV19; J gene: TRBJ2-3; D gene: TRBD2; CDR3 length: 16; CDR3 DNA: TGTGCCAGTAGTATAGAAACTAGCGGGGGGAAAGATACGCAGTATTTT; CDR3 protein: CASSIETSGGKDTQYF
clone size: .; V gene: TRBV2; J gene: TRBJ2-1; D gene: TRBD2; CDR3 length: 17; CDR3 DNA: TGTGCCAGCAGTCCACAATTGGGCGGGAGGGCGGGGAATGAGCAGTTCTTC; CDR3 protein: CASSPQLGGRAGNEQFF
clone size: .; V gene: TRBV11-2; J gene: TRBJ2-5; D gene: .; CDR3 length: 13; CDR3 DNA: TGTGCCAGCAGCGTCGCGGGTCGAGAGACCCAGTACTTC; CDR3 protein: CASSVAGRETQYF
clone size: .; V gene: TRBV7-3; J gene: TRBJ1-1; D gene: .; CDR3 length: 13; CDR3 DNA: TGTGCCAGCAGCTTAAACCCCGGCACTGAAGCTTTCTTT; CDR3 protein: CASSLNPGTEAFF
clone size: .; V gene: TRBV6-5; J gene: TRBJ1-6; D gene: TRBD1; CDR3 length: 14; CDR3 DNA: TGTGCCAGCAGTCGACAGGGAACTAATTCACCCCTCCACTTT; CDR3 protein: CASSRQGTNSPLHF
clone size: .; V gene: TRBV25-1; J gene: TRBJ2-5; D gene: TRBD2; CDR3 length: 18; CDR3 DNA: TGTGCCAGCAGTGTCCCACTAGCGGGGGGGCATGCCCAAGAGACCCAGTACTTC; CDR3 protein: CASSVPLAGGHAQETQYF
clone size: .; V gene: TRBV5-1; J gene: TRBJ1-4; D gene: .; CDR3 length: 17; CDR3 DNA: TGCGCCAGCAGCTCTGGGGCATCCCCCGGGACTAATGAAAAACTGTTTTTT; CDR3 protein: CASSSGASPGTNEKLFF
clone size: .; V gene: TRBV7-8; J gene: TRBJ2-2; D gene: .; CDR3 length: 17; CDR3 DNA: TGTGCCAGCAGCTTAGCGGTGGAGGGGTTCGGTCACGGGGAGCTGTTTTTT; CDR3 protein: CASSLAVEGFGHGELFF
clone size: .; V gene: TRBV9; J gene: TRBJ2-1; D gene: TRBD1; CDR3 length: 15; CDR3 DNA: TGTGCCAGCAGTACACAGGGGGCCTCCTACAATGAGCAGTTCTTC; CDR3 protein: CASSTQGASYNEQFF
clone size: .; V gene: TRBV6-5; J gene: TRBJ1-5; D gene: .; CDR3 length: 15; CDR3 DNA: TGTGCCAGCAGTAACGGGGACTATAGCAATCAGCCCCAGCATTTT; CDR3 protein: CASSNGDYSNQPQHF
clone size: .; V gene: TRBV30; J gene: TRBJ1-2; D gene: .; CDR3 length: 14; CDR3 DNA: TGTGCCTGGGTACCCTCGGGGTTGGACTATGGCTACACCTTC; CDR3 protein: CAWVPSGLDYGYTF
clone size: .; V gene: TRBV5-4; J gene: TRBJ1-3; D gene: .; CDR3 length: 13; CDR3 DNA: TGTGCCAGCAGCTTGGATGCGGGAAACACCATATATTTT; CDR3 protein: CASSLDAGNTIYF